This T cell receptor (beta chain) emerged from a study of cytomegalovirus exposure and HLA in healthy donors. The study ran its PCR with 60 Vbeta and 13 Jbeta primers. Generated by immunoSEQ multiplex PCR, the TCRdb table keeps only in-frame clones and is missing some. The sample contains some 130,000 clones, 70% to 80% of which appear only once. Points on this clone: The target antigen is unknown.

Trimming left V 6 bases short and J 8 bases short, with 14 bases between. The CDR3 contains 13 residues. The V gene's germline CDR1 is SGHAT and CDR2 FQDESV (reference sequence). Overall study results and limits: Most CMV-associated TCR beta chains were later found to appear HLA-restricted.

The chain recombines TRBV11-1 with TRBJ2-1; tentative D call: TRBD1 (6 bases). The origin of this receptor is a man aged 30-40 years in good health and CMV-seronegative. The sequenced sample was PBMCs. This CDR3 reads CASRPDRTDEQFF. CDR3 DNA sequence: TGTGCCAGCAGGCCGGACAGAACGGATGAGCAGTTCTTC.